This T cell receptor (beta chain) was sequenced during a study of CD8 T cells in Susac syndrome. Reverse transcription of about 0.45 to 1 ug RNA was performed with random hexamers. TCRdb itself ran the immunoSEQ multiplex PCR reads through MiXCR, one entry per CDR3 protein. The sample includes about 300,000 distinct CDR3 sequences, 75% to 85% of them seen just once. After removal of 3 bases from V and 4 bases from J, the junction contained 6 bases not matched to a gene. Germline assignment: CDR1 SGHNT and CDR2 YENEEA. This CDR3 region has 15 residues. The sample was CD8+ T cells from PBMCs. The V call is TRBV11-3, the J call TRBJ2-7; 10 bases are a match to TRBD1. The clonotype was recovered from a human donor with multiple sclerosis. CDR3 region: CASSFGTGATYEQYF. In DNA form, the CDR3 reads TGTGCCAGCAGCTTTGGGACAGGGGCGACTTACGAGCAGTACTTC.